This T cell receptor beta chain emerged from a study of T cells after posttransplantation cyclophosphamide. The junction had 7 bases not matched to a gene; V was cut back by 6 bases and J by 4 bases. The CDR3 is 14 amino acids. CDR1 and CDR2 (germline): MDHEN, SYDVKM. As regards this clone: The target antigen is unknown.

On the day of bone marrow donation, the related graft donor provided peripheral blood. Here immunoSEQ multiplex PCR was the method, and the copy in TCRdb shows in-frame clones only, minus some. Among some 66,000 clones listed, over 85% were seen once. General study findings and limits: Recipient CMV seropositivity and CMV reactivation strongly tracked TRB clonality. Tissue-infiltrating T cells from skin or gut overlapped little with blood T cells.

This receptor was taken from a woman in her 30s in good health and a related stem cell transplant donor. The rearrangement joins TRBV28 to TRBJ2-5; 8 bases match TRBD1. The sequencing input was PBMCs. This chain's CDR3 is CASSETGARETQYF. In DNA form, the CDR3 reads TGTGCCAGCAGCGAGACAGGGGCAAGAGAGACCCAGTACTTC.